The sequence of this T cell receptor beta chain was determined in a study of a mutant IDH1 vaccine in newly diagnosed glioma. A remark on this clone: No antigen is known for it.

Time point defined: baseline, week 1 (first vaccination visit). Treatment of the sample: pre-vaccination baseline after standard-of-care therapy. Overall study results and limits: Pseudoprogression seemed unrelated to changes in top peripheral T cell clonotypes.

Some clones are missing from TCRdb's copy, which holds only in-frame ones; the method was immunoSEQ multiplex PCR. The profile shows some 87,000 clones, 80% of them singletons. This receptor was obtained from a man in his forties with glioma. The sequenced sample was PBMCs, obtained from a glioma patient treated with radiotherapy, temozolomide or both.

The CDR3 loop reads CAGKGAAGNTIYF. In nucleotides, the CDR3 is TGTGCCGGCAAAGGGGCCGCCGGAAACACCATATATTTT. This chain links TRBV7-8 with TRBJ1-3; weak D call: TRBD1 (5 bases). V lost 11 bases and J lost 4, with 15 bases in between. The CDR3 extends over 13 amino acids. Per germline, CDR1 SGHVS and CDR2 FQNEAQ.